The T cell receptor (beta chain) under discussion was sequenced for a study of CD8 T cells in ankylosing spondylitis. Study-level points and caveats: Those disease-linked clones were CD8+; they were also relatively rare in peripheral blood. For ankylosing spondylitis blood, a TCR beta motif of 7 to 9 highly homologous variants appeared characteristic. In reactive arthritis synovial fluid and blood, some motif variants had been reported before. In ankylosing spondylitis patients, matched synovial fluid reportedly showed significant enrichment of disease-linked clones.

Germline V CDR1 and CDR2: ENHRY, SYGVKD. The CDR3 runs 17 residues. V was clipped by 0 bases and J by 2 bases; unmatched bases: 6. The TCR beta libraries were generated through quantitative 5'-RACE incorporating molecular barcodes. MiXCR, run by TCRdb on the 5' RACE reads, gives a single entry per CDR3 protein. The table includes 200,000 to 250,000 distinct CDR3 sequences, approximately 20% detected once. As concerns this clonotype: The target antigen is unknown.

This chain uses TRBV10-3 with TRBJ2-5; 10 bases map to TRBD1. This receptor was taken from a male donor with ankylosing spondylitis. Specimen: blood, either unsorted or a sorted T cell fraction (not recorded which). CDR3 nucleotides: TGTGCCATCAGTGAGTCCGTGACGGACAGGGGGCAAGAGACCCAGTACTTC. This gives the protein CAISESVTDRGQETQYF.